Detailed here is one T cell receptor beta chain. Its antigen is unknown. This record comes from a study of regulatory T cells in long-lasting Graves disease. Overall study context: Patients with persistent Graves' disease had over 5 years of antithyroid drugs and persistent TSH receptor antibodies.

The germline V gene has CDR1 MDHEN and CDR2 SYDVKM. CDR3 length equals 14 residues. V lost 2 bases and J 5 bases, leaving 12 bases between the germline ends. General study findings and limits: Between persistent patients, fewer than 3,500 public clonotypes were shared, exceeding the roughly 940 shared between new patients. Segments TRBV28, TRBJ1-2 and TRBJ2-5 showed preferential usage in persistent disease.

Through Arm-PCR of CDR3 regions and iRepertoire HTBI primers, TCR beta libraries were built. TCRdb analysed the multiplex PCR reads with MiXCR anew, one entry per CDR3 protein. The sample has about 300,000 distinct CDR3 sequences, more than 20% seen once; the top ten hold more than 50%. The time point was: persistent/refractory GD, antithyroid drugs over 5 years with positive TRAb. Making the TCR library involved RNA that had been extracted from PBMCs. With EDTA tubes as the receptacles, 7.5 to 10 milliliters of peripheral blood were drawn. The sequence came from a female donor with Graves disease. The chain employs TRBV28 and TRBJ1-2, with a possible D match to TRBD1 (5 bases). This specimen consisted of peripheral blood mononuclear cells (PBMCs), obtained when the disease was refractory, from a patient treated with antithyroid drugs. The CDR3 reads CASSLRGPSYGYTF. DNA for the CDR3: TGTGCCAGCAGTTTACGGGGCCCTTCATATGGCTACACCTTC.